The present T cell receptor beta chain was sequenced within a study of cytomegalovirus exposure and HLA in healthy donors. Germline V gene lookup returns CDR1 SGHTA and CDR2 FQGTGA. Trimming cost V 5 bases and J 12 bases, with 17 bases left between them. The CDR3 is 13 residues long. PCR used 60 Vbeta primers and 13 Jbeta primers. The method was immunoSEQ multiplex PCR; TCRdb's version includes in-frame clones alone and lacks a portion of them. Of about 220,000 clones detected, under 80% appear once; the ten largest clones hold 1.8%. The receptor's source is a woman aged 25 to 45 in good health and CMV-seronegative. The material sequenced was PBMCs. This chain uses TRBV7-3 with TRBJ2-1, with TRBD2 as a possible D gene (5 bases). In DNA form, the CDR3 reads TGTGCCAGCAGCCTAGGTTGGGGAGTCGGGCAGTTCTTC. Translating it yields CASSLGWGVGQFF.